This TCR beta chain was profiled in a study of neurological immune-mediated disorders. One entry per CDR3 protein results from TCRdb running MiXCR on the 5' RACE reads. Among about 53,000 distinct CDR3 sequences listed, roughly 7.7% were seen once. Trimming cost V 6 bases and J 6 bases, with 15 bases left between them. Germline V gives CDR1 SQVTM, CDR2 ANQGSEA. The CDR3 sequence is 13 residues long. The time point denotes: longitudinal time-point 3. The sequencing input was PBMCs. The TCR comes from a woman aged 40-49 years in good health. The chain has TRBV29-1 and TRBJ2-1; no firm D call. CDR3 loop: CSVPAPPGNEQFF. CDR3 bases: TGCAGCGTCCCCGCCCCTCCCGGCAATGAGCAGTTCTTC.